What follows is one TCR beta chain and its context. Its antigen is unknown. This entry comes from a study of PD-L1 blockade in urothelial cancer. Across the whole study: Male sex and bladder-origin urothelial cancer were recorded for about 85% of the roughly 30 patients. Prior chemotherapy ranged from 0 to 3 regimens per patient. The median T cell count in blood samples was 141,255. Study conclusions and caveats: Patients who had durable benefit saw their tumor-associated blood clones expand more at 3 weeks.

The time point was: pretreatment peripheral blood. The assay was immunoSEQ multiplex PCR, and TCRdb's table has in-frame clones only and misses some. This table holds almost 90,000 clones, roughly 84% found once. The source was PBMCs, collected around atezolizumab (anti-PD-L1) treatment. This sequence was found in a man aged 55 to 70 with urothelial cancer.

CDR3 DNA: TGTGCCAGCAGCCCAGCCCATAATCGGGACACTGAAGCTTTCTTT. Its translation is CASSPAHNRDTEAFF. The gene calls are TRBV27 and TRBJ1-1; D not resolved. CDR3 length equals 15 residues. CDR1 is MNHEY, CDR2 SMNVEV, per germline (reference sequence). The germline V and J ends were trimmed by 6 bases and 3 bases, with 17 bases remaining between them.